This T cell receptor (beta chain) was documented in a study of spatial heterogeneity in lung cancer. V shed 6 bases and J 6 bases; nucleotides not matched to a gene: 7. The CDR3 has 13 residues. From germline, CDR1 is MNHEY and CDR2 SVGAGI. TCRdb re-called the 5' RACE reads with MiXCR, one entry per CDR3 protein. The sample records about 30,000 distinct CDR3 sequences, 7.1% being singletons. This clonotype occurred many times. Its target is unknown. Specified time point: sample taken at primary tumor resection. Study conclusions and caveats: Counts of expanded intratumoral alpha and beta TCRs tracked tumor mutation counts.

Sequenced here: lung tumor tissue, sampled at surgery. The sequence derives from a male donor with early-stage non-small cell lung cancer. This rearrangement joins TRBV6-5 to TRBJ2-5, with 7 bases that match TRBD1. This chain's CDR3 is CASSSDRVKTQYF. The CDR3 nucleotides read TGTGCCAGCAGCTCCGACAGGGTGAAGACCCAGTACTTC.